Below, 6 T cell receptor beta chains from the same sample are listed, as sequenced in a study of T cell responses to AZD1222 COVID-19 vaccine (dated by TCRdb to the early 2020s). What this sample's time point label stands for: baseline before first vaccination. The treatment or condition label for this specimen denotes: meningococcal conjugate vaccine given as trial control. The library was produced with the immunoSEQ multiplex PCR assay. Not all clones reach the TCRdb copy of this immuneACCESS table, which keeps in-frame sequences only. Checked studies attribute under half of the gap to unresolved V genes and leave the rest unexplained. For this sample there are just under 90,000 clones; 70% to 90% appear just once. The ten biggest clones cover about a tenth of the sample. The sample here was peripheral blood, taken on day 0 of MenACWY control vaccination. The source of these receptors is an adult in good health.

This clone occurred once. CDR3 in amino acids: CASSEGQGANQPQHF. Written as DNA, the CDR3 is TGTGCCAGCAGTGAGGGACAGGGGGCCAATCAGCCCCAGCATTTT. This chain links TRBV6-1 with TRBJ1-5; 12 bases map to TRBD1. The V gene end was trimmed by 3 bases and the J gene end by 3 bases; junction bases not matched to a gene: 0. The CDR3 contains 15 residues. The V gene's germline CDR1 is MNHNS and CDR2 SASEGT.

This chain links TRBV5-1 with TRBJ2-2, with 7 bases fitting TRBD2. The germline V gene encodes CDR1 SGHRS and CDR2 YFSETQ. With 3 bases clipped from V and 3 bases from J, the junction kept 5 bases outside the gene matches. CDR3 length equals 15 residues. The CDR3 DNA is TGCGCCAGCAGCTCACCGGGGGGATACACCGGGGAGCTGTTTTTT. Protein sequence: CASSSPGGYTGELFF.

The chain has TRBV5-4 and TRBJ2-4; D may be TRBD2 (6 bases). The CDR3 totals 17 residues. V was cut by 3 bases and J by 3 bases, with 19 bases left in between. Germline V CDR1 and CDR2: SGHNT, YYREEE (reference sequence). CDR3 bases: TGTGCCAGCAGCTCTGCGGTTGACGGGCGGGACAAAAACATTCAGTACTTC. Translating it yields CASSSAVDGRDKNIQYF.

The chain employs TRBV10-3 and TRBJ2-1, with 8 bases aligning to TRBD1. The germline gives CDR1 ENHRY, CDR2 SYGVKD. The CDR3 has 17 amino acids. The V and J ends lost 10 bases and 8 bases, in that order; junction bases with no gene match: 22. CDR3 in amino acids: CATTSGQGTIPGDEQFF. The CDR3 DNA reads TGTGCCACAACAAGTGGACAGGGTACTATCCCAGGGGATGAGCAGTTCTTC.

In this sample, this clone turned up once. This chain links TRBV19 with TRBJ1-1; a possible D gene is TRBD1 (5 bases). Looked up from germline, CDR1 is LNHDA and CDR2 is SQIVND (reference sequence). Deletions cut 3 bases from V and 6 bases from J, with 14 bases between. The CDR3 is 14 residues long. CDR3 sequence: CASSIRPGGAEAFF. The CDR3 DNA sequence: TGTGCCAGTAGTATTAGACCCGGAGGGGCTGAAGCTTTCTTT.

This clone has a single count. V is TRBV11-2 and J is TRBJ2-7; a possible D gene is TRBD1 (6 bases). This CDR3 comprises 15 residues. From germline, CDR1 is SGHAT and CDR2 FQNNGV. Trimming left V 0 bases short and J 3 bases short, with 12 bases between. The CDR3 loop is CASSLEQGDRYEQYF. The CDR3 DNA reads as TGTGCCAGCAGCTTAGAACAGGGCGATCGCTACGAGCAGTACTTC.